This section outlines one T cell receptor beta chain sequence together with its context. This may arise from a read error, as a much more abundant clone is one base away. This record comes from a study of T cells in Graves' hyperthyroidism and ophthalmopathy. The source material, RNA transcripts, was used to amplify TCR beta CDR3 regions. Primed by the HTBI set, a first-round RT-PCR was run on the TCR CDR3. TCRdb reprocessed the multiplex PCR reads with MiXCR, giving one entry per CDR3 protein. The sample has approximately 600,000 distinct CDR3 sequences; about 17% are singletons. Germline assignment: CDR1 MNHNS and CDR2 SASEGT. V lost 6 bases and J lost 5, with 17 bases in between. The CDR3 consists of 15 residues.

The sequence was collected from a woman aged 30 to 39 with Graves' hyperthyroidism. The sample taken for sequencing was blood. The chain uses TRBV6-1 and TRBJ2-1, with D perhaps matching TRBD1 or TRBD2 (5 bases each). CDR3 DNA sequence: TGTGCCAGCAGCGCTACGTGGGGGAACCACAATGAGCAGTTCTTC. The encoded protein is CASSATWGNHNEQFF.